A selection of T cell receptor beta chains follows, all from one sample in a study of T cell repertoires in cytomegalovirus infection. TCRdb reanalysed the reads using MiXCR and keeps one entry per CDR3 protein. The sample lists approximately 170,000 distinct CDR3 sequences; roughly a sixth were seen once. Sequencing was performed on CD8+ T cells from PBMCs. Source of these receptors: a human donor in good health (CMV status not recorded). Some clones in this sample may be carry-over from other donors' samples. Each CDR3 is given with its conserved first and last residue. A D gene is named only where the DNA matches it firmly. Clone size is shown for a subset of rows, as once, few, many or a class of expanded clone.

>TRBJ2-5|TRBV2|.|.|18
TGTGCCAGCAGGGAAAGACCGGATCCACCCCTGTACCAAGAGACCCAGTACTTC
CASRERPDPPLYQETQYF
>TRBJ2-1|TRBV7-9|few|TRBD2|17
TGTGCCAGCAAAGACCCGGGAGGGGGAATACAATTCGATGAGCAGTTCTTC
CASKDPGGGIQFDEQFF
>TRBJ2-1|TRBV5-6|.|.|14
TGTGCCAGCAGCCGTGGGACCTCTGTCAATGAGCAGTTCTTC
CASSRGTSVNEQFF
>TRBJ2-7|TRBV6-2/TRBV6-3|.|.|13
TGTGCCAGCAGTTACACAGCTTACTACGAGCAGTACTTC
CASSYTAYYEQYF
>TRBJ2-7|TRBV5-5|.|.|14
TGTGCCAGCAGCTTGGGGGGGTACTCCTACGAGCAGTACTTC
CASSLGGYSYEQYF
>TRBJ2-2|TRBV20-1|many|.|16
TGCAGTGCTAGGGCTATCGGGACGCAGAACACCGGGGAGCTGTTTTTT
CSARAIGTQNTGELFF
>TRBJ2-7|TRBV6-6|.|TRBD2|16
TGTGCCAGCAGTGTTAATGTCGGGGGGGTGGCCTACGAGCAGTACTTC
CASSVNVGGVAYEQYF
>TRBJ1-2|TRBV7-2|many|.|16
TGTGCCAGCAGCTCAGCCGCCGGCCAGCCGCGATATGGCTACACCTTC
CASSSAAGQPRYGYTF
>TRBJ1-4|TRBV28|few|.|15
TGTGCCAGCAGTTTACCGGGACACCCTAATGAAAAACTGTTTTTT
CASSLPGHPNEKLFF
>TRBJ2-3|TRBV6-5|.|.|15
TGTGCCAGCAGCCTACAGGGGAGGAGCACAGATACGCAGTATTTT
CASSLQGRSTDTQYF
>TRBJ2-6|TRBV7-9|.|.|17
TGTGCCAGCAGCTTAGACAGATCTCGACGAGGGACCAACGTCCTGACTTTC
CASSLDRSRRGTNVLTF
>TRBJ2-7|TRBV9|.|.|14
TGTGCCAGCAGCGTAGAAGGCGGTTCCTACGAGCAGTACTTC
CASSVEGGSYEQYF
>TRBJ1-4|TRBV25-1|few|.|12
TGTGCCAGCAGCCTTTCTAATGAAAAACTGTTTTTT
CASSLSNEKLFF
>TRBJ1-2|TRBV4-1|.|.|15
TGCGCCAGCAGCCAAGTCACAGAAACTAACTATGGCTACACCTTC
CASSQVTETNYGYTF
>TRBJ1-5|TRBV7-9|.|.|17
TGTGCCAGCAGCTTAGAGGGGTCGGGGGCAGGGTGGGCCAACCAGCATTTT
CASSLEGSGAGWANQHF
>TRBJ2-1|TRBV7-6|few|TRBD1|17
TGTGCCAGCAGCCGGCCCCGGGACAGGGGAGTCTACAATGAGCAGTTCTTC
CASSRPRDRGVYNEQFF
>TRBJ2-7|TRBV10-2|.|.|11
TGCGCCAGCACCGGGACCTACGAGCAGTACTTC
CASTGTYEQYF
>TRBJ1-5|TRBV28|.|.|15
TGTGCCAGCAGTTACGACAGGTTGTACAATCAGCCCCAGCATTTT
CASSYDRLYNQPQHF
>TRBJ2-1|TRBV2|few|.|16
TGTGCCAGCAGTGTGGTCCTCAGGGTGAGCTACAATGAGCAGTTCTTC
CASSVVLRVSYNEQFF
>TRBJ2-1|TRBV7-3|few|TRBD2|24
TGTGCCAGCAGCTTAAGGGTCGGGGCCGGAGGCAGCGGGAGGGCCCCCAGCTCCTACAATGAGCAGTTCTTC
CASSLRVGAGGSGRAPSSYNEQFF
>TRBJ2-1|TRBV5-4|.|.|13
TGTGCCAGCAGCCGGAGACAGTACAATGAGCAGTTCTTC
CASSRRQYNEQFF
>TRBJ1-1|TRBV7-8|.|TRBD1|17
TGTGCCAGCAGCTTAGCGGGGACAGGCCGCGGGGACACTGAAGCTTTCTTT
CASSLAGTGRGDTEAFF
>TRBJ2-7|TRBV10-3|.|.|11
TGTGCCATCGGAACCAGGGGCGAGCAGTACTTC
CAIGTRGEQYF
>TRBJ1-1|TRBV4-3|many|.|17
TGCGCCAGCAGCCAAGACACATCGGGCCCTGACCCACCTGAAGCTTTCTTT
CASSQDTSGPDPPEAFF
>TRBJ2-7|TRBV7-2|.|.|16
TGTGCCAGCAGCTTAGACTGGACAGCCCCTCCCGTCGAGCAGTACTTC
CASSLDWTAPPVEQYF
>TRBJ2-2|TRBV14|.|.|15
TGTGCCAGCAGCCACATGGGGGCAGGCACCGGGGAGCTGTTTTTT
CASSHMGAGTGELFF
>TRBJ2-7|TRBV6-5|few|.|13
TGTGCCAGCAGTTACTCTCCGGGACGCGAGCAGTACTTC
CASSYSPGREQYF
>TRBJ1-5|TRBV12-3/TRBV12-4|.|.|14
TGTGCCAGCCGGTACGGGGGCCTGGGTCAGCCCCAGCATTTT
CASRYGGLGQPQHF
>TRBJ2-7|TRBV5-4|.|.|16
TGTGCCAGCAGCCCCCTCGGACCAAGGAGCTCCTACGAGCAGTACTTC
CASSPLGPRSSYEQYF
>TRBJ1-5|TRBV6-2/TRBV6-3|.|TRBD1|16
TGTGCCAGCAGTTACCCGGGGACAGCTTTCAATCAGCCCCAGCATTTT
CASSYPGTAFNQPQHF
>TRBJ2-1|TRBV19|.|.|15
TGTGCCAGTAGGGGCCGAGAGGTCTGGTACAATGAGCAGTTCTTC
CASRGREVWYNEQFF
>TRBJ1-2|TRBV9|many|.|14
TGTGCCAGCAGCCCCACGACAGGCGCCTATGGCTACACCTTC
CASSPTTGAYGYTF
>TRBJ2-2|TRBV7-2|.|.|18
TGTGCCAGCAGCTTAAACGGGGCGGGCAGGGCCCACACCGGGGAGCTGTTTTTT
CASSLNGAGRAHTGELFF